This T cell receptor (beta chain) was recovered during a study of blood T cell repertoires in COVID-19. Clones were sequenced by immunoSEQ multiplex PCR, and TCRdb holds only the in-frame ones, with some missing. The table has 250,000 to 400,000 clones, approximately 88% seen once. This clonotype was sampled from a woman aged 25 to 39 with COVID-19, enrolled during active disease. Material for sequencing was peripheral blood.

The CDR3 is CASSLAPGTNTGELFF. For the CDR3, the DNA is TGCGCCAGCAGCTTGGCACCGGGAACAAACACCGGGGAGCTGTTTTTT. V and J are TRBV5-1 and TRBJ2-2; the D gene is possibly TRBD2 (5 bases). In germline, CDR1 is SGHRS, CDR2 YFSETQ. V was trimmed by 0 bases and J by 2 bases, leaving 11 bases between them. There are 16 residues in the CDR3. Full variable domain (rest looked up from reference TRBV5-1 and TRBJ2-2): KAGVTQTPRYLIKTRGQQVTLSCSPISGHRSVSWYQQTPGQGLQFLFEYFSETQRNKGNFPGRFSGRQFSNSRSEMNVSTLELGDSALYLCASSLAPGTNTGELFFGEGSRLTVL.